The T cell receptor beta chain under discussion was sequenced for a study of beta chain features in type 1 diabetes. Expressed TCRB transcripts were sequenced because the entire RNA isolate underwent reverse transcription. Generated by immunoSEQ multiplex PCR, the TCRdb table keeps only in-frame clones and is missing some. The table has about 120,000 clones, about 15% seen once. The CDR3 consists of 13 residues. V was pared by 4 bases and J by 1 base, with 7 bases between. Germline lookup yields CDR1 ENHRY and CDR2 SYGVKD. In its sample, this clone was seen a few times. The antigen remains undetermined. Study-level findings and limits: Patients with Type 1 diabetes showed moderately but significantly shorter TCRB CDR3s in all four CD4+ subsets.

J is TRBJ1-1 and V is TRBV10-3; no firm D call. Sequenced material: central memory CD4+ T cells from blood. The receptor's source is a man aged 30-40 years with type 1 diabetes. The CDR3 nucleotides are TGTGCCATCAGTGTTAGGGAGAACACTGAAGCTTTCTTT. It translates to CAISVRENTEAFF.